This is a list of T cell receptor beta chains from one sample in a study of blood T cell repertoires in COVID-19. The assay was immunoSEQ multiplex PCR, and TCRdb's table has in-frame clones only and misses some. Seen here are around 58,000 clones, 91% observed once, and the top ten hold approximately 7%. The specimen sequenced was peripheral blood. The source of these receptors is a woman aged 55-69 years with active or convalescent COVID-19. CDR3s include the opening cysteine and the closing phenylalanine or tryptophan. The D gene is left open where the match is weak. Some rows mark clone size as missing; the rest say once, few, many or name a class of expanded clone.

d_call clone_size j_call v_call cdr3_aa cdr3_nt
NA NA TRBJ1-1 TRBV4-3 CASSQYSNTEAFF TGCGCCAGCAGCCAGTACTCGAACACTGAAGCTTTCTTT
NA NA TRBJ2-2 TRBV11-2 CASSSTRRIHTGELFF TGTGCCAGCAGCTCGACTAGGAGGATACACACCGGGGAGCTGTTTTTT
NA NA TRBJ1-6 TRBV10-2 CASSESTVRWGSPLHF TGCGCCAGCAGTGAGTCGACAGTCAGGTGGGGTTCACCCCTCCACTTT
TRBD2 NA TRBJ2-5 TRBV5-1 CASSSSGRAEETQYF TGCGCCAGCAGCAGTAGCGGGAGGGCCGAAGAGACCCAGTACTTC
NA NA TRBJ2-2 TRBV6-5 CASTLRDTNTGELFF TGTGCCAGCACCCTCCGGGACACGAACACCGGGGAGCTGTTTTTT
NA NA TRBJ2-7 TRBV28 CASSLPPLSYEQYF TGTGCCAGCAGCCTCCCCCCCCTCTCCTACGAGCAGTACTTC
NA NA TRBJ2-2 TRBV18 CASSPRSGNTGELFF TGTGCCAGCTCACCACGTAGCGGGAACACCGGGGAGCTGTTTTTT
NA NA TRBJ1-2 TRBV6-2/TRBV6-3 CASSYGQYGYTF TGTGCCAGCAGTTATGGGCAGTATGGCTACACCTTC
NA NA TRBJ1-3 TRBV9 CASNPGGADTIYF TGTGCCAGCAACCCCGGGGGGGCGGACACCATATATTTT
TRBD1 once TRBJ2-7 TRBV28 CASSLTGHYEQYF TGTGCCAGCAGTTTGACAGGGCACTACGAGCAGTACTTC
TRBD2 once TRBJ2-5 TRBV9 CASSVATAGGQETQYF TGTGCCAGCAGCGTAGCTACAGCGGGGGGACAAGAGACCCAGTACTTC
NA NA TRBJ2-3 TRBV5-1 CASSSMGTSTDTQYF TGCGCCAGCAGCTCCATGGGGACTAGCACAGATACGCAGTATTTT
NA NA TRBJ1-3 TRBV11-3 CASSQTSSGNTIYF TGTGCCAGCAGCCAGACTAGCTCTGGAAACACCATATATTTT
TRBD2 NA TRBJ2-5 TRBV4-1 CASSQELAGTARSQYF TGCGCCAGCAGCCAAGAGTTAGCGGGGACCGCAAGGTCCCAGTACTTC
TRBD1 few TRBJ2-5 TRBV18 CASSPPTGGETQYF TGTGCCAGCTCACCACCGACAGGGGGAGAGACCCAGTACTTC
NA NA TRBJ2-7 TRBV14 CASSRAGEQYF TGTGCCAGCAGCCGTGCGGGAGAGCAGTACTTC
NA NA TRBJ2-2 TRBV5-1 CASSFSGERSGELFF TGCGCCAGCAGCTTTTCGGGGGAGAGGTCCGGGGAGCTGTTTTTT
TRBD1 NA TRBJ1-1 TRBV11-2 CASSLGGDSLLNTEAFF TGTGCCAGCAGCTTAGGGGGGGACAGCCTTTTGAACACTGAAGCTTTCTTT
TRBD2 NA TRBJ2-1 TRBV4-2 CASSLGVAGRSYNEQFF TGTGCCAGCAGCCTTGGGGTAGCGGGAAGATCCTACAATGAGCAGTTCTTC
NA NA TRBJ2-1 TRBV5-1 CASALSSSYNEQFF TGCGCCAGCGCCCTGTCTAGCTCCTACAATGAGCAGTTCTTC
NA NA TRBJ2-1 TRBV10-3 CAISDSSYNEQFF TGTGCCATCAGTGACTCGTCCTACAATGAGCAGTTCTTC
TRBD1 NA TRBJ1-2 TRBV11-2 CASSLSNRGVGYTF TGTGCCAGCAGCTTATCTAACAGGGGAGTGGGCTACACCTTC
NA NA TRBJ2-1 TRBV12-1 CASSFSQPRRGINNNEQFF TGTGCCAGCAGCTTTTCCCAGCCTAGGCGGGGGATCAATAACAATGAGCAGTTCTTC
TRBD1 NA TRBJ2-3 TRBV25-1 CASSELGTGQRTDTQYF TGTGCCAGCAGTGAATTAGGGACAGGCCAGCGCACAGATACGCAGTATTTT
NA NA TRBJ1-5 TRBV30 CAWSNGIGDNQPQHF TGTGCCTGGAGCAATGGAATAGGGGACAATCAGCCCCAGCATTTT